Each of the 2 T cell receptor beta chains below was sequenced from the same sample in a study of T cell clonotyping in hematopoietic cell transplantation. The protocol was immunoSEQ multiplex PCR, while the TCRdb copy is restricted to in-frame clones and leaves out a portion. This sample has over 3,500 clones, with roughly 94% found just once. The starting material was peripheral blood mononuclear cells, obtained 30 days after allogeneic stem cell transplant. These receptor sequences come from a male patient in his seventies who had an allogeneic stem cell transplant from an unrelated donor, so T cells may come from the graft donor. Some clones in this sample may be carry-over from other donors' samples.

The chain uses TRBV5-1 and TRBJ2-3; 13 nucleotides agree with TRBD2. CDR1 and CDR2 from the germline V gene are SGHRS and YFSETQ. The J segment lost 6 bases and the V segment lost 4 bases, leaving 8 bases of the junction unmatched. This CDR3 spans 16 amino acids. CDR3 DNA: TGCGCCAGCAGCGGGGGACTAGCGGGAAGCTCGGATACGCAGTATTTT. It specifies CASSGGLAGSSDTQYF.

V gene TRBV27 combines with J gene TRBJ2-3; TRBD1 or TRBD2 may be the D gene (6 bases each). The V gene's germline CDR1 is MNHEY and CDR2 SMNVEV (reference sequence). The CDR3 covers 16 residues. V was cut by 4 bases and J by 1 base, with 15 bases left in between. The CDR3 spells CASSSYRGEGTDTQYF. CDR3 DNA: TGTGCCAGCAGTTCCTATAGGGGGGAGGGCACAGATACGCAGTATTTT.